Sequencing of this TCR beta chain was carried out in a study of T cells in Graves' hyperthyroidism and ophthalmopathy. Study-level findings and limits: Within blood appeared most thyroid clonotypes that had expanded above 0.001.

The CDR3 regions of TCR beta were amplified from RNA transcripts. Using the HTBI primer set, a first-round RT-PCR was run on the TCR CDR3. TCRdb called the multiplex PCR reads again in MiXCR, with one record for every CDR3 protein. The table shows 500,000 to 800,000 distinct CDR3 sequences, with more than 14% occurring only once. This CDR3 contains 15 residues. V was clipped by 3 bases and J by 2 bases, with 11 bases between them. Germline CDR1 reads MDHEN; CDR2 reads SYDVKM. The table lists this clonotype with many counts. Antigen: not known. The J gene is TRBJ1-5, the V gene TRBV28, with D possibly being TRBD1 (5 bases). The clonotype comes from a woman aged 50 to 60 with Graves' ophthalmopathy. Sequenced: blood. CDR3 protein: CASSFRGMGNQPQHF. The CDR3 DNA follows: TGTGCCAGCAGTTTTCGGGGGATGGGCAATCAGCCCCAGCATTTT. The full variable domain, completed using reference TRBV28 and TRBJ1-5, is DVKVTQSSRYLVKRTGEKVFLECVQDMDHENMFWYRQDPGLGLRLIYFSYDVKMKEKGDIPEGYSVSREKKERFSLILESASTNQTSMYLCASSFRGMGNQPQHFGDGTRLSIL.